The 6 T cell receptor beta chains below come from one sample, sequenced in a study of T cell repertoires in cytomegalovirus infection (dated by TCRdb to the late 2010s). Sequenced using an Illumina HiSeq 1500. In-frame beta chains were kept once TCRdb had trimmed the public reads at Q25 with fastp and called clones with MiXCR. Rows are unified per CDR3 protein, each entry keeping the most common DNA and genes. This sample holds 630,000 or so distinct CDR3 sequences; roughly a quarter were observed only once. Of the sample, around 7.6% falls within the top ten clones. The sample taken for sequencing was CD8+ T cells from PBMCs. Source of these receptors: a human donor in good health (CMV status not recorded). Some clones in this sample may be carry-over from other donors' samples.

This clonotype came up many times. This chain joins TRBV6-5 and TRBJ1-4; D uncertain. V lost 0 bases to trimming and J lost 6 bases, with 11 bases between them. Germline assignment: CDR1 MNHEY and CDR2 SVGAGI. This CDR3 is 15 amino acids long. CDR3 loop: CASSYSRRIDEKLFF. CDR3 nucleotides: TGTGCCAGCAGTTACTCAAGACGGATCGATGAAAAACTGTTTTTT.

As for this clonotype: This could be a read error, since a much larger clone is one nucleotide away. The gene calls are TRBV7-6 and TRBJ1-2; 7 nucleotides line up with TRBD1. The germline CDR1 and CDR2 sequences are SGHVS and FNYEAQ. This CDR3 contains 13 residues. The CDR3 sequence is CVSRRTGEYGYTF. The CDR3 DNA is TGTGTCAGCAGACGAACAGGGGAGTATGGCTACACCTTC.

V is TRBV20-1 and J is TRBJ2-7, with 7 nucleotides matching TRBD2. The V and J ends lost 0 bases and 4 bases, in that order; junction bases with no gene match: 9. CDR3 size: 15 residues. The germline V gene encodes CDR1 DFQATT and CDR2 SNEGSKA (reference sequence). The CDR3 coding sequence is TGCAGTGCTAGAGATCTGGAGCTAGCGGATTACGAGCAGTACTTC. Its protein product is CSARDLELADYEQYF.

This clonotype was seen only a few times. The chain combines TRBV7-9 with TRBJ2-5; 7 nucleotides align to TRBD1. Per germline, CDR1 SEHNR and CDR2 FQNEAQ (reference sequence). The CDR3 runs to 14 residues. V dropped 6 bases and J dropped 1; count of bases not matched to a gene: 5. Here the CDR3 reads CASRIGQAQETQYF. The CDR3 region has the DNA TGTGCCAGCAGGATTGGACAGGCCCAAGAGACCCAGTACTTC.

This sequence joins TRBV5-3 and TRBJ1-5; no definite D call. TRBV5-3 is filed as an ORF, its function uncertain. The CDR3 runs 14 residues. With 7 bases removed from V and 4 bases from J, the gap between germline ends came to 15 bases. This CDR3 reads CARRSKTKNQPQHF. The CDR3 DNA follows: TGTGCCAGACGATCAAAGACGAAAAATCAGCCCCAGCATTTT.

This clonotype was counted a few times. The chain combines TRBV27 with TRBJ2-6; 7 bases align to TRBD2. The CDR3 has 18 residues. The J segment lost 0 bases and the V segment lost 5 bases, leaving 10 bases of the junction unmatched. CDR1 and CDR2 from the germline V gene are MNHEY and SMNVEV (reference sequence). The CDR3 here is CASSPQGREGSGANVLTF. As DNA, the CDR3 is TGTGCCAGCAGTCCCCAAGGGAGGGAGGGCTCTGGGGCCAACGTCCTGACTTTC.